One sample yielded the 18 T cell receptor beta chains listed below, sequenced in a study of blood T cell dynamics during melanoma immunotherapy. Profiling relied on immunoSEQ multiplex PCR, and the TCRdb table lists in-frame clones only, not all of them. The sample holds roughly 25,000 clones; 87% are singletons and the top ten take roughly 4.8%. Time point in this sample: pre-treatment baseline. The sample consisted of blood, taken from a patient treated with checkpoint blockade. The receptors were gathered from a human donor with melanoma.

The V gene is TRBV2, the J gene TRBJ2-1; the match to TRBD2 covers 9 bases. CDR1 and CDR2 from the germline V gene are SNHLY and FYNNEI. V was pared by 3 bases and J by 8 bases, with 5 bases of the junction left unmatched. This CDR3 region has 14 residues. CDR3 loop: CASSEASGIYEQFF. CDR3 coding DNA: TGTGCCAGCAGTGAGGCTAGCGGGATCTATGAGCAGTTCTTC.

The rearrangement links TRBV28 to TRBJ2-7; no reliable D call. This CDR3 is built from 14 residues. Germline-derived CDR1 and CDR2 are MDHEN and SYDVKM. Trimming stripped 2 bases from V and 3 bases from J, with 11 bases between. This CDR3 reads CASSLRRWDYEQYF. In DNA, the CDR3 is TGTGCCAGCAGTTTACGCAGGTGGGACTACGAGCAGTACTTC.

This chain links TRBV27 with TRBJ2-7, with 15 bases matching TRBD2. CDR1 and CDR2 from the germline V gene are MNHEY and SMNVEV (reference sequence). Unmatched junction bases numbered 16, after V lost 5 bases and J lost 2 bases. This CDR3 region has 20 residues. CDR3 loop: CASSPPTIMGTSGRPYEQYF. The CDR3, as DNA: TGTGCCAGCAGTCCACCAACGATTATGGGGACTAGCGGGAGGCCCTACGAGCAGTACTTC.

The chain is built from TRBV7-9 and TRBJ2-7; no reliable D call. Per the germline V gene, CDR1 is SEHNR and CDR2 is FQNEAQ (reference sequence). The CDR3 runs 14 residues. Trimming shortened V by 5 bases and J by 4 bases, and 15 bases separated the two germline ends. The DNA of the CDR3 is TGTGCCAGCAGCCGAGGTAGGGAATCTTACGAGCAGTACTTC. Translated, it gives CASSRGRESYEQYF.

This clone was detected only a few times. This chain links TRBV9 with TRBJ2-5, with a weak D call TRBD2 (5 bases). The V and J ends lost 0 bases and 4 bases respectively, with 10 bases between them. The CDR3 is 14 amino acids. Germline V lookup: CDR1 SGDLS, CDR2 YYNGEE. CDR3 bases: TGTGCCAGCAGCGTAGGTATGGCGGGAGAGACCCAGTACTTC. Translating gives CASSVGMAGETQYF.

This chain uses TRBV2 with TRBJ2-7; TRBD2 matches at 10 bases. There are 13 residues in the CDR3. The V segment lost 8 bases and the J segment 3 bases; nucleotides outside the gene matches: 4. Germline V gives CDR1 SNHLY, CDR2 FYNNEI. The CDR3 bases are TGTGCCAGCCAGCGGGAGGGCCACTACGAGCAGTACTTC. Translation: CASQREGHYEQYF. Full variable domain (rest looked up from reference TRBV2 and TRBJ2-7): EPEVTQTPSHQVTQMGQEVILRCVPISNHLYFYWYRQILGQKVEFLVSFYNNEISEKSEIFDDQFSVERPDGSNFTLKIRSTKLEDSAMYFCASQREGHYEQYFGPGTRLTVT.

CDR3 loop: CSVEVPPGRQYF. In nucleotides, the CDR3 is TGCAGCGTTGAAGTCCCCCCGGGACGGCAGTACTTC. This chain connects TRBV29-1 to TRBJ2-7; D might be TRBD1 or TRBD2, each matching 5 bases. The V end lost 1 base, the J end lost 9 bases, and 13 bases lay between the germline ends. The CDR3 has 12 amino acids. Germline V gene sequence: CDR1 SQVTM, CDR2 ANQGSEA.

Written as DNA, the CDR3 is TGTGCCAGCAGTCGGCACCCGGGGACCGGGGAGCTGTTTTTT. Translated, it gives CASSRHPGTGELFF. J is TRBJ2-2 and V is TRBV6-4, with D tentatively TRBD2 (5 bases). The CDR3 loop spans 14 amino acids. CDR1 is MRHNA and CDR2 is SNTAGT in the germline V gene. Trimming removed 5 bases at V and 5 bases at J, with 12 bases between.

The chain is built from TRBV5-1 and TRBJ2-1, with 9 bases identical to TRBD2. The CDR3 loop spans 17 amino acids. With V trimmed by 0 bases and J by 6 bases, 10 bases remained unmatched. Germline V lookup: CDR1 SGHRS, CDR2 YFSETQ. CDR3 DNA: TGCGCCAGCAGCTTGGGCCTAGCGGGGAGGAAGGGCAATGAGCAGTTCTTC. Translated, it gives CASSLGLAGRKGNEQFF. The full variable domain, in which reference TRBV5-1 and TRBJ2-1 provide the parts outside the CDR3, is KAGVTQTPRYLIKTRGQQVTLSCSPISGHRSVSWYQQTPGQGLQFLFEYFSETQRNKGNFPGRFSGRQFSNSRSEMNVSTLELGDSALYLCASSLGLAGRKGNEQFFGPGTRLTVL.

The chain uses TRBV28 and TRBJ2-5, with 8 positions matching TRBD1. V lost 4 bases, J lost 5 bases, and 9 bases stayed unmatched. Germline lookup yields CDR1 MDHEN and CDR2 SYDVKM. There are 15 residues in the CDR3. CDR3 protein: CASSSLTGDAETQYF. For the CDR3, the DNA is TGTGCCAGCAGTTCCCTGACAGGGGATGCCGAGACCCAGTACTTC. Using reference TRBV28 and TRBJ2-5 for the parts outside the CDR3, the full variable domain is DVKVTQSSRYLVKRTGEKVFLECVQDMDHENMFWYRQDPGLGLRLIYFSYDVKMKEKGDIPEGYSVSREKKERFSLILESASTNQTSMYLCASSSLTGDAETQYFGPGTRLLVL.

In regard to this clone: The sample carries other DNA sequences with the same CDR3. The chain joins TRBV27 to TRBJ2-7; a weak D match, TRBD2 (6 bases). This CDR3 is built from 16 residues. Germline lookup yields CDR1 MNHEY and CDR2 SMNVEV (reference sequence). The V and J ends lost 0 bases and 6 bases respectively, with 18 bases between them. This chain's CDR3 is CASSLSLARRPREQYF. The CDR3 DNA reads TGTGCCAGCAGTTTATCCCTAGCGAGGAGACCCCGCGAGCAGTACTTC.

The chain carries TRBV5-4 and TRBJ2-1, with TRBD1 matching 12 bases. This CDR3 is built from 16 residues. Looked up from germline, CDR1 is SGHNT and CDR2 is YYREEE (reference sequence). The junction had 8 bases not matched to a gene; V was cut back by 4 bases and J by 6 bases. This CDR3 is CASSQGQGAGINEQFF. In nucleotides, the CDR3 is TGTGCCAGCAGCCAGGGACAGGGGGCAGGTATCAATGAGCAGTTCTTC.

The chain joins TRBV5-1 to TRBJ2-7; D tentatively reads TRBD1 or TRBD2 (5 bases each). This CDR3 comprises 14 residues. Trimming stripped 2 bases from V and 2 bases from J, with 11 bases between. CDR1 and CDR2 (germline): SGHRS, YFSETQ. Written as DNA, the CDR3 is TGCGCCAGCAGCTTAGGGACGGCCCCCTACGAGCAGTACTTC. Its protein product is CASSLGTAPYEQYF.

The V and J genes are TRBV6-5 and TRBJ2-1; D possibly corresponds to TRBD2 (5 bases). Germline-derived CDR1 and CDR2 are MNHEY and SVGAGI. This CDR3 has 13 amino acids. Trimming took 6 bases from V and 3 from J, leaving 9 bases between them. The CDR3 here is CASSPAGYNEQFF. The CDR3 DNA follows: TGTGCCAGCAGCCCCGCGGGCTACAATGAGCAGTTCTTC.

In DNA form, the CDR3 reads TGCGCCAGCAGCTTAAGATGGGGACAGACTAACTATGGCTACACCTTC. Its protein product is CASSLRWGQTNYGYTF. V gene TRBV5-1 combines with J gene TRBJ1-2; 7 positions agree with TRBD1. Germline V gene lookup returns CDR1 SGHRS and CDR2 YFSETQ. V was pared by 2 bases and J by 0 bases, with 7 bases of the junction left unmatched. The CDR3 extends over 16 amino acids.

The chain employs TRBV27 and TRBJ2-4; 11 bases line up with TRBD2. The CDR3 spans 16 residues. The V gene's germline CDR1 is MNHEY and CDR2 SMNVEV (reference sequence). J gave up 0 bases and V 5 bases, and 3 bases lay outside the gene matches. DNA of the CDR3: TGTGCCAGCAGTGCACTAGCGGGGGTAGCCAAAAACATTCAGTACTTC. This translates into CASSALAGVAKNIQYF.

The rearrangement links TRBV7-2 to TRBJ2-5; the D gene could be TRBD1 or TRBD2 (5 bases each). The J call is uncertain, as TRBJ2-7 better fits the DNA end. The CDR3 loop spans 15 amino acids. Germline V gene data show CDR1 as SGHTA and CDR2 as FQGNSA. CDR3 DNA: TGTGCCAGCAGCTTAAGGGCAGGGACCTCCTACGAGCAGTACTTC. This sequence encodes CASSLRAGTSYEQYF.

J is TRBJ2-1 and V is TRBV7-7; 7 bases fit TRBD2. The CDR3 contains 14 residues. Germline-derived CDR1 and CDR2 are SSHAT and FNYEAQ (reference sequence). Trimming at V came to 3 bases and at J to 13 bases, leaving 12 bases not matched to a gene. This chain's CDR3 is CASSLDVTGLPQFF. The CDR3 coding sequence is TGTGCCAGCAGCTTGGACGTTACGGGACTACCCCAGTTCTTC.